The clone carrying this T cell receptor beta chain was detected only a few times. This entry comes from a study of blood T cell repertoires in COVID-19. Across the study: Sources were T cells, B-cell-depleted T cells, or PBMCs; the material itself was cDNA or gDNA.

Authors' processing steps: Amplification with reference gene primers provided the estimates of nucleated cell counts. TCRdb's table, derived via immunoSEQ multiplex PCR, lists solely in-frame clones and lacks some. That table is the source of V, J and clone size, and D and trimming were worked out from the DNA. The table records about 310,000 clones, roughly 84% of them present only once. The V end was cut by 4 bases, the J end by 6 bases, with 19 bases between. In germline, CDR1 is SGHNT, CDR2 YYREEE (reference sequence). This CDR3 is built from 15 residues. This chain uses TRBV5-4 with TRBJ1-2; tentatively, D is TRBD1 (6 bases). The sequence derives from a man aged 50 to 59 with active or convalescent COVID-19. The specimen sequenced was peripheral blood. The CDR3 here is CASSPERQDLNGYTF. CDR3 nucleotide sequence: TGTGCCAGCAGCCCGGAACGACAGGACTTAAATGGCTACACCTTC.